These T cell receptor beta chains were read from a single sample in a study of blood T cell repertoires in COVID-19. The assay was immunoSEQ multiplex PCR, and TCRdb's table has in-frame clones only and misses some. The sample holds 120,000 or so clones, approximately 86% seen once. What was sequenced was peripheral blood. These TCRs come from a woman in her forties or fifties with active or convalescent COVID-19. Each CDR3 is given with its conserved first and last residue. Each record gives: D gene, J gene, V gene, CDR3 length, clone size, CDR3 protein, CDR3 DNA. The D gene is left open where the match is weak. The size of a clone is reported for some rows only, either as once, few or many, or as a class for expanded clones.

TRBD1 TRBJ2-7 TRBV10-3 14 . CATIAQGAKHEQYF TGTGCCACCATCGCCCAGGGGGCTAAGCACGAGCAGTACTTC
. TRBJ1-4 TRBV19 13 . CASRQGSREKLFF TGTGCCAGTAGACAGGGTAGCCGCGAAAAACTGTTTTTT
. TRBJ1-3 TRBV27 14 . CASSFSGPGNTIYF TGTGCCAGCAGTTTTTCAGGGCCTGGAAACACCATATATTTT
. TRBJ2-7 TRBV28 15 . CASSSREEGPNEQYF TGTGCCAGCAGTTCCCGTGAGGAGGGCCCAAACGAGCAGTACTTC
TRBD1 TRBJ1-2 TRBV24-1 16 . CATSDPGTAANYGYTF TGTGCCACCAGTGATCCGGGGACAGCTGCTAACTATGGCTACACCTTC
TRBD1 TRBJ2-6 TRBV19 17 few CASSTRDRGNGANVLTF TGTGCCAGTAGTACCAGGGACAGGGGGAATGGGGCCAACGTCCTGACTTTC
TRBD2 TRBJ2-4 TRBV2 15 . CASSERVRETVIQYF TGTGCCAGCAGTGAAAGGGTGCGGGAGACGGTCATTCAGTACTTC
TRBD1 TRBJ2-2 TRBV7-3 15 . CASSSGTANTGELFF TGTGCCAGCAGCTCCGGGACAGCGAACACCGGGGAGCTGTTTTTT
TRBD2 TRBJ2-7 TRBV5-1 15 . CASIQTSGSSYEQYF TGCGCCAGCATCCAAACTAGCGGATCCTCCTACGAGCAGTACTTC
. TRBJ2-2 TRBV28 13 . CASLAPNTGELFF TGTGCCAGCCTAGCGCCGAACACCGGGGAGCTGTTTTTT
. TRBJ2-1 TRBV9 15 once CASSVVSGAVNEQFF TGTGCCAGCAGCGTAGTGTCAGGGGCGGTTAATGAGCAGTTCTTC
. TRBJ2-1 TRBV11-2 15 . CASSSRVASYNEQFF TGTGCCAGCAGCTCCAGGGTGGCCTCCTACAATGAGCAGTTCTTC
. TRBJ1-5 TRBV5-6 15 . CASSLAQGTNQPQHF TGTGCCAGCAGCTTGGCGCAGGGAACCAATCAGCCCCAGCATTTT
. TRBJ1-5 TRBV28 16 . CASSFVPDFSNQPQHF TGTGCCAGCAGTTTTGTCCCAGACTTTAGCAATCAGCCCCAGCATTTT
. TRBJ1-2 TRBV27 13 . CASSLRQNYGYTF TGTGCCAGCAGTTTACGACAGAACTATGGCTACACCTTC
. TRBJ2-3 TRBV12-3/TRBV12-4 13 . CASSSSVANTQYF TGTGCCAGCAGTTCCTCGGTTGCAAATACGCAGTATTTT
. TRBJ1-2 TRBV9 13 . CASSSGQNYGYTF TGTGCCAGCAGCAGCGGACAGAACTATGGCTACACCTTC
. TRBJ1-1 TRBV28 14 . CASSFLTGNTEAFF TGTGCCAGCAGTTTCCTTACGGGGAACACTGAAGCTTTCTTT
TRBD1 TRBJ1-2 TRBV25-1 14 once CASSEASQGDGYTF TGTGCCAGCAGTGAGGCCTCACAGGGGGACGGCTACACCTTC
TRBD1 TRBJ2-2 TRBV18 15 . CASSFRQGPTGELFF TGTGCCAGCTCATTCAGACAGGGTCCCACCGGGGAGCTGTTTTTT
TRBD2 TRBJ2-5 TRBV11-3 16 . CASSLGAGGRQETQYF TGTGCCAGCAGCTTAGGAGCGGGAGGACGCCAAGAGACCCAGTACTTC
. TRBJ2-3 TRBV7-3 15 . CASSLAPANTDTQYF TGTGCCAGCAGCCTCGCGCCCGCGAACACAGATACGCAGTATTTT
TRBD1 TRBJ1-4 TRBV7-9 16 . CASSLSGQEGNEKLFF TGTGCCAGCAGCTTGTCCGGACAGGAGGGAAATGAAAAACTGTTTTTT
TRBD1 TRBJ2-3 TRBV19 13 . CATRTGSTDTQYF TGTGCCACACGGACAGGGAGCACAGATACGCAGTATTTT
TRBD2 TRBJ2-7 TRBV18 14 . CASSTSGRAYEQYF TGTGCCAGCTCTACTAGCGGGAGGGCCTACGAGCAGTACTTC
TRBD1 TRBJ1-5 TRBV28 15 . CASSLSGTGNQPQHF TGTGCCAGCAGTTTATCCGGGACAGGCAATCAGCCCCAGCATTTT
TRBD1 TRBJ1-2 TRBV19 13 . CASRGGRLYGYTF TGTGCCAGTCGAGGGGGCAGGCTTTATGGCTACACCTTC
TRBD1 TRBJ1-2 TRBV24-1 13 . CATSDRGLDGYTF TGTGCCACCAGTGACAGGGGGCTTGATGGCTACACCTTC
. TRBJ2-5 TRBV7-6 13 . CASSFSGRETQYF TGTGCCAGCAGCTTCTCGGGGAGAGAGACCCAGTACTTC
. TRBJ2-1 TRBV11-1 12 once CASSLPYMEQFF TGTGCCAGCAGCTTACCTTATATGGAGCAGTTCTTC
TRBD2 TRBJ2-3 TRBV6-6 16 . CASRWTSGRSTDTQYF TGTGCCAGCAGATGGACTAGCGGGAGAAGCACAGATACGCAGTATTTT
TRBD2 TRBJ2-7 TRBV4-2 16 . CASSQDWTSGSYEQYF TGTGCCAGCAGCCAAGATTGGACTAGCGGGAGTTACGAGCAGTACTTC
TRBD1 TRBJ1-5 TRBV18 16 . CASSPSGTGVNQPQHF TGTGCCAGCTCACCATCGGGGACAGGGGTAAATCAGCCCCAGCATTTT
. TRBJ2-1 TRBV4-1 17 . CASSQHLTLSSYNEQFF TGCGCCAGCAGCCAACACCTTACCCTGAGCTCCTACAATGAGCAGTTCTTC
TRBD1 TRBJ1-1 TRBV19 14 . CASTSRTGNTEAFF TGTGCCAGTACCTCTCGGACAGGGAACACTGAAGCTTTCTTT
. TRBJ1-1 TRBV27 13 . CASSSGMNTEAFF TGTGCCAGCAGTTCGGGAATGAACACTGAAGCTTTCTTT
. TRBJ1-5 TRBV28 15 . CASSRSGSATMSQHF TGTGCCAGCAGCCGCAGCGGGTCAGCGACTATGTCCCAGCATTTT
. TRBJ1-3 TRBV10-3 14 . CAISEGHSGNTIYF TGTGCCATCAGTGAGGGACACTCTGGAAACACCATATATTTT
. TRBJ2-7 TRBV4-2 14 . CASSQTPGYYEQYF TGTGCCAGCAGCCAAACTCCAGGGTACTACGAGCAGTACTTC
TRBD2 TRBJ2-1 TRBV3-1/TRBV3-2 16 . CASSQGLAGGDNEQFF TGTGCCAGCAGCCAAGGGTTAGCGGGAGGGGACAATGAGCAGTTCTTC
TRBD2 TRBJ2-7 TRBV10-3 14 . CATRPSGISYEQYF TGTGCCACCCGACCTAGCGGGATTTCCTACGAGCAGTACTTC
TRBD1 TRBJ1-6 TRBV28 15 . CASSLSQGQNSPLHF TGTGCCAGCAGTTTATCACAGGGGCAAAATTCACCCCTCCACTTT
TRBD2 TRBJ2-3 TRBV5-1 15 . CASSPGLAGADTQYF TGCGCCAGCAGCCCGGGACTAGCGGGAGCAGATACGCAGTATTTT
. TRBJ2-5 TRBV18 13 . CASSPPDQETQYF TGTGCCAGCTCACCACCCGACCAAGAGACCCAGTACTTC
TRBD2 TRBJ2-3 TRBV10-3 15 . CAIGESSGSADTQYF TGTGCCATCGGGGAGAGTAGCGGGAGCGCAGATACGCAGTATTTT
TRBD1 TRBJ1-2 TRBV27 15 . CASSFGQGARYGYTF TGTGCCAGCAGTTTCGGACAGGGGGCGCGTTATGGCTACACCTTC
. TRBJ1-5 TRBV5-6 15 . CASSRGAWDYQPQHF TGTGCCAGCAGCCGCGGGGCTTGGGATTATCAGCCCCAGCATTTT
. TRBJ1-5 TRBV2 13 . CAIGVYSNQPQHF TGTGCGATCGGGGTCTATAGCAATCAGCCCCAGCATTTT
. TRBJ1-5 TRBV18 13 once CASSASEYQPQHF TGTGCCAGCTCCGCGTCGGAGTATCAGCCCCAGCATTTT
. TRBJ1-2 TRBV28 15 . CASSPRRRGRYGYTF TGTGCCAGCAGTCCCAGACGGCGGGGGAGATATGGCTACACCTTC
TRBD1 TRBJ1-2 TRBV14 15 . CASSRQGAPNYGYTF TGTGCCAGCAGCCGACAGGGCGCCCCAAACTATGGCTACACCTTC
TRBD1 TRBJ2-1 TRBV28 15 once CASSPLQGAVNEQFF TGTGCCAGCAGTCCACTCCAGGGGGCAGTCAATGAGCAGTTCTTC
. TRBJ2-2 TRBV7-9 14 . CASSQRKSTGELFF TGTGCCAGCAGTCAGCGCAAGAGCACCGGGGAGCTGTTTTTT
. TRBJ2-7 TRBV4-1 17 . CASSPSRGSMDPYEQYF TGCGCCAGCAGCCCAAGTCGGGGATCTATGGATCCCTACGAGCAGTACTTC